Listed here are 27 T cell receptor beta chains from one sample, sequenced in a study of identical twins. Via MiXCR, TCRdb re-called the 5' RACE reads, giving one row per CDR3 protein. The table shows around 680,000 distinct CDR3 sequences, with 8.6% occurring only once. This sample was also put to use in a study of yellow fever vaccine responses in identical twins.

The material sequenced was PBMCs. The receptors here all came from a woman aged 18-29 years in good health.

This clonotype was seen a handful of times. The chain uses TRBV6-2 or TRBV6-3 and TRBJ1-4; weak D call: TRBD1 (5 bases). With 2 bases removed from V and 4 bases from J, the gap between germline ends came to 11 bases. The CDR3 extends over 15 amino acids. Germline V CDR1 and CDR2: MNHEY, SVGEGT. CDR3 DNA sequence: TGTGCCAGCAGTTACCGGGGCGGTGGTAATGAAAAACTGTTTTTT. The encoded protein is CASSYRGGGNEKLFF.

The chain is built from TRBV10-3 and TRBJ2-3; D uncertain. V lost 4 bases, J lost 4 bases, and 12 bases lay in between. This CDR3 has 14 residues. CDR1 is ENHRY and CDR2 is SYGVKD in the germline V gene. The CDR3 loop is CAISGLKQADTQYF. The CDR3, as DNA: TGTGCCATCAGTGGTCTTAAGCAGGCAGATACGCAGTATTTT.

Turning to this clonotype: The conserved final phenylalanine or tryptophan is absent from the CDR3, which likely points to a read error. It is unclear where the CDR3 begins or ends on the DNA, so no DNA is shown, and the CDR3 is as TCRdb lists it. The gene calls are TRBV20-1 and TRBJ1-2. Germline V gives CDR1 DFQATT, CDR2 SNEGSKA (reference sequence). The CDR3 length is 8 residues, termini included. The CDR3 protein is CSASSDMV.

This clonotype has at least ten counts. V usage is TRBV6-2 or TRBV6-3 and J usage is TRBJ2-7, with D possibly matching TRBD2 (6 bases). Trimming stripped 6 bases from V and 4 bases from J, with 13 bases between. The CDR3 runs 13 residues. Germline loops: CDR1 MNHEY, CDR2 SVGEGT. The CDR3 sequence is CASSLRAGYEQYF. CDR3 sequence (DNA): TGTGCCAGCAGCCTACGTGCGGGGTACGAGCAGTACTTC.

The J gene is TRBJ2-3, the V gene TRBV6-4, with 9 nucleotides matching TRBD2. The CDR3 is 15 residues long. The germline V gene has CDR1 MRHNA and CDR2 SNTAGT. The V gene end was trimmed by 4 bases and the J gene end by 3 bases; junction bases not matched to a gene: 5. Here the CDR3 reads CASSGAGGGTDTQYF. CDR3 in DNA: TGTGCCAGCAGTGGAGCGGGGGGAGGTACAGATACGCAGTATTTT.

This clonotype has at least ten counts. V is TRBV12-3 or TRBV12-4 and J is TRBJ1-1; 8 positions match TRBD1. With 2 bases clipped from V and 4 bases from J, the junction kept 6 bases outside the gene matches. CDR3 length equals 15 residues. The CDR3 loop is CASSLSPTGVTEAFF. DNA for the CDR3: TGTGCCAGCAGTTTAAGCCCGACAGGGGTCACTGAAGCTTTCTTT.

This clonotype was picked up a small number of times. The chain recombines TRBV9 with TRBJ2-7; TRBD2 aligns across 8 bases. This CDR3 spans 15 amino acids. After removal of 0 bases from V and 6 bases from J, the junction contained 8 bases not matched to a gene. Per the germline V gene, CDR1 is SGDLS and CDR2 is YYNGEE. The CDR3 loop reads CASSVAFTTSGEQYF. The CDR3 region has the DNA TGTGCCAGCAGCGTAGCTTTTACCACTAGCGGCGAGCAGTACTTC.

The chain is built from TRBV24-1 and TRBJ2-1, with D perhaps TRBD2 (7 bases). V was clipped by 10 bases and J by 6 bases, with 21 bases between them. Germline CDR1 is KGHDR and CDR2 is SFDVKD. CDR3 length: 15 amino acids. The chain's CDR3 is CATGVPGGSFNEQFF. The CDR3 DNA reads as TGTGCCACAGGGGTCCCGGGGGGCAGTTTCAATGAGCAGTTCTTC.

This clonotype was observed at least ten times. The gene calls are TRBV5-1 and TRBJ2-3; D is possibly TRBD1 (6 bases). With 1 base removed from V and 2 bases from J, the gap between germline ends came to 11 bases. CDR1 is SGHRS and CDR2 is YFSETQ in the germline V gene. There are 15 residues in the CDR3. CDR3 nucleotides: TGCGCCAGCAGCTTGAACAGGGCGGACACAGATACGCAGTATTTT. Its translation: CASSLNRADTDTQYF. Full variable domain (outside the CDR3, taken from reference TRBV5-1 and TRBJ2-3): KAGVTQTPRYLIKTRGQQVTLSCSPISGHRSVSWYQQTPGQGLQFLFEYFSETQRNKGNFPGRFSGRQFSNSRSEMNVSTLELGDSALYLCASSLNRADTDTQYFGPGTRLTVL.

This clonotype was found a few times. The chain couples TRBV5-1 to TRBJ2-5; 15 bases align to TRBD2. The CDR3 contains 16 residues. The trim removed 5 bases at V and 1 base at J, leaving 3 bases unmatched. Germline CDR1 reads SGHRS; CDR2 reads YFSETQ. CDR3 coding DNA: TGCGCCAGCAGGTCGGGACTAGCGGGGGGCCAAGAGACCCAGTACTTC. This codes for CASRSGLAGGQETQYF.

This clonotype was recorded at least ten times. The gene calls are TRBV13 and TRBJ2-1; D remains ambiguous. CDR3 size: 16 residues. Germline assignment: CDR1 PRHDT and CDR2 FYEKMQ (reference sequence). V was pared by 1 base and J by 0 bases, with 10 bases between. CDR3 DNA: TGTGCCAGCAGCTTAGAAGGCGTGAGCTCCTACAATGAGCAGTTCTTC. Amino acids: CASSLEGVSSYNEQFF.

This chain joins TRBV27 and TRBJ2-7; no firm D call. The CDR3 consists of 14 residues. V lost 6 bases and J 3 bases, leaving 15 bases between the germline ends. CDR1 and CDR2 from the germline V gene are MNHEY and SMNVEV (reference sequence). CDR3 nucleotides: TGTGCCAGCAGCCTCTCGGCCACCCTCTACGAGCAGTACTTC. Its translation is CASSLSATLYEQYF.

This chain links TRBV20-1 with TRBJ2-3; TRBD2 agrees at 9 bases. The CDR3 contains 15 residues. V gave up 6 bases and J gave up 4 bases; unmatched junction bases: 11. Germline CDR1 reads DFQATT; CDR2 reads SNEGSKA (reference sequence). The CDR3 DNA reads TGCAGTGCCACCAAGCGCGGGGGGGCCGCAGATACGCAGTATTTT. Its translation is CSATKRGGAADTQYF.

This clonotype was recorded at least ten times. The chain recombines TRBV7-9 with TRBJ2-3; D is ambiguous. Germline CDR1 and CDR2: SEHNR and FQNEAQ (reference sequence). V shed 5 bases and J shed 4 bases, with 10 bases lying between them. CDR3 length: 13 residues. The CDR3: CASSAEMADTQYF. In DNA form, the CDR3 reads TGTGCCAGCAGCGCGGAAATGGCAGATACGCAGTATTTT.

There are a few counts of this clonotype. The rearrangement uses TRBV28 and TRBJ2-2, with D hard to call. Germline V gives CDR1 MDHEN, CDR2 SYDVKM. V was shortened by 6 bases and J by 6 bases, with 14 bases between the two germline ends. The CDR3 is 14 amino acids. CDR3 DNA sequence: TGTGCCAGCAGAAAAGACTGGGGTCCCGGGGAGCTGTTTTTT. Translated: CASRKDWGPGELFF.

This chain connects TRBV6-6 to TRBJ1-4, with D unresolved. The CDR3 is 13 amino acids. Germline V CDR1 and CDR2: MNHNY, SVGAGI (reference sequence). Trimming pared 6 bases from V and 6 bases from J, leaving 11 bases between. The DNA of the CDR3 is TGTGCCAGCAGCATTTTCCGAGATGAAAAACTGTTTTTT. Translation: CASSIFRDEKLFF.

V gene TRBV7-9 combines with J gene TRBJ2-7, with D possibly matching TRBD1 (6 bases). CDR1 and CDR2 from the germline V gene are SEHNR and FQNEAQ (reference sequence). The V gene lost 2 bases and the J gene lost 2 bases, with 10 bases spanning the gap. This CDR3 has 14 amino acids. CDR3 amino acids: CASSLRDIPYEQYF. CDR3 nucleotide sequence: TGTGCCAGCAGCTTAAGGGACATACCCTACGAGCAGTACTTC.

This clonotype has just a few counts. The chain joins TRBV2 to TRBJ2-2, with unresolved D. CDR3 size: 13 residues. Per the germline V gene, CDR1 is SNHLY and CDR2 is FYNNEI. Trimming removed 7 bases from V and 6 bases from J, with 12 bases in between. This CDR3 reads CASKGGEAGELFF. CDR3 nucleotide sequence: TGTGCCAGCAAAGGTGGCGAGGCCGGGGAGCTGTTTTTT. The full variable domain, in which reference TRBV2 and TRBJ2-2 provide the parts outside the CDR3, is EPEVTQTPSHQVTQMGQEVILRCVPISNHLYFYWYRQILGQKVEFLVSFYNNEISEKSEIFDDQFSVERPDGSNFTLKIRSTKLEDSAMYFCASKGGEAGELFFGEGSRLTVL.

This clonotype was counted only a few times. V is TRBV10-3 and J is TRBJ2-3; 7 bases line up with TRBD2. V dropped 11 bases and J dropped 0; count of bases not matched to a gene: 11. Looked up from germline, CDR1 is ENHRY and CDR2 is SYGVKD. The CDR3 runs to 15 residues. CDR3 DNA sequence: TGTGCCTTGACCCGGACTAGAGAGAGCACAGATACGCAGTATTTT. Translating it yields CALTRTRESTDTQYF.

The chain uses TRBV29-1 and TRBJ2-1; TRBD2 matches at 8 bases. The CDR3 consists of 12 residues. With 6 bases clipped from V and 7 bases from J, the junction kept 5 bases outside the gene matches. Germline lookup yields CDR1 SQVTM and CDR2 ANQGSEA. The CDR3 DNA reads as TGCAGCGTCCGTCGGGAGGGTAATGAGCAGTTCTTC. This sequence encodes CSVRREGNEQFF.

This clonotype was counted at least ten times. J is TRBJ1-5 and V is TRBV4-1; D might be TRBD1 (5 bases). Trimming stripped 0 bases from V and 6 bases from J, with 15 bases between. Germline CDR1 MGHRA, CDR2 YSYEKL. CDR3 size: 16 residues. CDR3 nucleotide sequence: TGCGCCAGCAGCCAAGAAAAGGGGCGAATACCTCAGCCCCAGCATTTT. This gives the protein CASSQEKGRIPQPQHF.

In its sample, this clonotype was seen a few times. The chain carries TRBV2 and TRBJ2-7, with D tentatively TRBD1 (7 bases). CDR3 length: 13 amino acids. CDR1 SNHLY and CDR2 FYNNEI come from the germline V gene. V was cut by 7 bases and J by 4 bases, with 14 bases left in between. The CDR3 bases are TGTGCCAGCACGCGGGACAGAATATACGAGCAGTACTTC. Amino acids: CASTRDRIYEQYF.

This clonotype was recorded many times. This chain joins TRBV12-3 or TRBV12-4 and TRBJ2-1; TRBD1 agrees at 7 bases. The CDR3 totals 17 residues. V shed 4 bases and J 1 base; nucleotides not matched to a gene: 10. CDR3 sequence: CASSSTSPGQSYNEQFF. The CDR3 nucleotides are TGTGCCAGCAGTTCAACGTCTCCGGGACAGTCCTACAATGAGCAGTTCTTC.

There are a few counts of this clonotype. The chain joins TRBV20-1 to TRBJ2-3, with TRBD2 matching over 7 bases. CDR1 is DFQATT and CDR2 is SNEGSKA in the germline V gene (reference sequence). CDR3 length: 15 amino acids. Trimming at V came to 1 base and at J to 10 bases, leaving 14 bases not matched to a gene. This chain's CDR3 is CSARGFAGVPESQYF. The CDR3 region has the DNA TGCAGTGCTAGAGGGTTCGCGGGAGTCCCCGAATCGCAGTATTTT.

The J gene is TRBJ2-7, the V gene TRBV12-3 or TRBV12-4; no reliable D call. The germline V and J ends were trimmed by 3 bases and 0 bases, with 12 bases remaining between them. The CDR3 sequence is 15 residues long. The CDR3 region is CASSFIGFSSYEQYF. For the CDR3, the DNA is TGTGCCAGCAGTTTCATAGGATTTAGCTCCTACGAGCAGTACTTC.

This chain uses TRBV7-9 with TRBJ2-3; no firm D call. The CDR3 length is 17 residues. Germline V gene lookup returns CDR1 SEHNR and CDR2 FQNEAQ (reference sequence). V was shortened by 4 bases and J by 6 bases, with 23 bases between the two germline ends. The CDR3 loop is CASSSQVGSSLSDTQYF. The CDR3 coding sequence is TGTGCCAGCAGCTCCCAGGTGGGCAGTTCATTATCGGATACGCAGTATTTT.

CDR3 in amino acids: CSALASLAYEQYF. CDR3 in DNA: TGCAGTGCCTTAGCGTCGTTAGCCTACGAGCAGTACTTC. V is TRBV20-1 and J is TRBJ2-7; D might be TRBD2 (5 bases). The length of the CDR3 is 13 residues. CDR1 DFQATT and CDR2 SNEGSKA come from the germline V gene (reference sequence). V lost 6 bases, J lost 2 bases, and 14 bases lay in between.